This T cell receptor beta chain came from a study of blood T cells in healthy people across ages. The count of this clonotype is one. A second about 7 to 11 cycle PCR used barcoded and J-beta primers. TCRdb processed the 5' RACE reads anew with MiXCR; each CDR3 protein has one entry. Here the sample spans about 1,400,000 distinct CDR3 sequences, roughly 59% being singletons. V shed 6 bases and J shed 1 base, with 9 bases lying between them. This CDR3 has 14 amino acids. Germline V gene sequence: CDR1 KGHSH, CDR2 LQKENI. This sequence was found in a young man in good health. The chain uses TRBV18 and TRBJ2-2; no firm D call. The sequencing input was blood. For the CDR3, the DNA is TGTGCCAGCTCCGAGCTGGGGAACACCGGGGAGCTGTTTTTT. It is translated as CASSELGNTGELFF.